The T cell receptor beta chain described here comes from a study of blood T cell repertoires in COVID-19. Data came from immunoSEQ multiplex PCR; TCRdb stores just in-frame clones and leaves some out. The repertoire has nearly 70,000 clones, approximately 90% of them found once; the top ten carry approximately 6.4%. The sample comprised peripheral blood. This TCR was recovered from a woman aged 70 to 79 with acute or convalescent COVID-19.

The CDR3 coding sequence is TGTGCCAGCAGTGAACACAGGGCGGATTCACCCCTCCACTTT. It yields the protein CASSEHRADSPLHF. V gene TRBV25-1 combines with J gene TRBJ1-6, with D tentatively TRBD1 (6 bases). Germline lookup yields CDR1 MGHDK and CDR2 SYGVNS. Trimming pared 2 bases from V and 8 bases from J, leaving 10 bases between. CDR3 length: 14 amino acids.